Sequencing of this T cell receptor beta chain was carried out in a study of neurological immune-mediated disorders. In TCRdb, the 5' RACE reads were re-called with MiXCR into one record per CDR3 protein. The sample has 60,000 to 85,000 distinct CDR3 sequences, roughly 5.6% seen once. The sequenced sample was PBMCs. The sequence derives from a man younger than 30 with multiple sclerosis.

DNA for the CDR3: TGCAGTGCTAGAGATAGGGGCAAGGCTTTATCACCCCTCCACTTT. As protein: CSARDRGKALSPLHF. V gene TRBV20-1 combines with J gene TRBJ1-6; TRBD1 might be the D (5 bases). Germline-derived CDR1 and CDR2 are DFQATT and SNEGSKA (reference sequence). The CDR3 runs to 15 residues. V gave up 0 bases and J gave up 10 bases, with 16 bases separating them.